The rows below give T cell receptor beta chains drawn from one sample of a study of control samples from healthy donors and cancer patients. Produced via immunoSEQ multiplex PCR; TCRdb's table is partial and in-frame only. The table lists roughly 73,000 clones, approximately 87% of them singletons. The source material was blood. These receptors were taken from a man aged 50 to 59 in good health. CDR3s include the opening cysteine and the closing phenylalanine or tryptophan. The D gene is left open where the match is weak. The size field is filled for only some rows; it gives once, few, many or a size class.

length: 14
J: TRBJ1-6
V: TRBV11-2
D: NA
size: NA
CDR3: CASSYQTYNSPLHF
DNA: TGTGCCAGCAGCTATCAGACCTATAATTCACCCCTCCACTTT

length: 16
J: TRBJ1-1
V: TRBV5-4
D: NA
size: NA
CDR3: CASISLQGSKSGEAFF
DNA: TGTGCCAGCATTTCGCTGCAGGGGTCGAAGAGCGGTGAAGCTTTCTTT

length: 14
J: TRBJ1-1
V: TRBV19
D: NA
size: few
CDR3: CASSPFTGNTEAFF
DNA: TGTGCCAGTAGCCCCTTTACAGGGAACACTGAAGCTTTCTTT

length: 14
J: TRBJ1-5
V: TRBV9
D: NA
size: NA
CDR3: CASSAPGGNQPQHF
DNA: TGTGCCAGCAGCGCGCCGGGAGGCAATCAGCCCCAGCATTTT

length: 16
J: TRBJ2-3
V: TRBV18
D: TRBD1
size: NA
CDR3: CASSPDTGAATDTQYF
DNA: TGTGCCAGCTCACCGGATACAGGGGCAGCCACAGATACGCAGTATTTT

length: 16
J: TRBJ2-1
V: TRBV4-3
D: NA
size: NA
CDR3: CASSQEWGGSYNEQFF
DNA: TGCGCCAGCAGCCAAGAGTGGGGAGGCTCCTACAATGAGCAGTTCTTC

length: 15
J: TRBJ2-5
V: TRBV27
D: TRBD2
size: NA
CDR3: CASSFLAGAGETQYF
DNA: TGTGCCAGCAGTTTTCTCGCGGGAGCAGGGGAGACCCAGTACTTC

length: 17
J: TRBJ2-2
V: TRBV5-1
D: NA
size: NA
CDR3: CASSLSGGTGNTGELFF
DNA: TGCGCCAGCAGCTTGTCGGGCGGGACCGGGAACACCGGGGAGCTGTTTTTT

length: 15
J: TRBJ1-1
V: TRBV28
D: TRBD1
size: NA
CDR3: CASSLRGGPNTEAFF
DNA: TGTGCCAGCAGTTTAAGAGGGGGCCCAAACACTGAAGCTTTCTTT

length: 13
J: TRBJ2-1
V: TRBV24-1
D: NA
size: NA
CDR3: CATSDSVLGEQFF
DNA: TGTGCCACCAGTGATTCCGTTCTGGGGGAGCAGTTCTTC

length: 11
J: TRBJ2-5
V: TRBV12-5
D: NA
size: NA
CDR3: CASGTYETQYF
DNA: TGTGCTAGTGGAACGTATGAGACCCAGTACTTC

length: 15
J: TRBJ1-2
V: TRBV28
D: NA
size: NA
CDR3: CASTILPIVRDGYTF
DNA: TGTGCCAGCACCATTTTGCCGATTGTCAGGGATGGCTACACCTTC

length: 16
J: TRBJ2-3
V: TRBV4-2
D: TRBD2
size: NA
CDR3: CASSQELAGGGDTQYF
DNA: TGTGCCAGCAGCCAAGAACTAGCGGGGGGCGGAGATACGCAGTATTTT

length: 13
J: TRBJ2-5
V: TRBV9
D: NA
size: NA
CDR3: CASSEGWRETQYF
DNA: TGTGCCAGCAGCGAGGGTTGGCGGGAGACCCAGTACTTC

length: 13
J: TRBJ1-1
V: TRBV6-5
D: NA
size: once
CDR3: CASSRELNTEAFF
DNA: TGTGCCAGCAGCCGTGAGCTGAACACTGAAGCTTTCTTT

length: 11
J: TRBJ2-7
V: TRBV20-1
D: NA
size: NA
CDR3: CSARKGWPLFF
DNA: TGCAGTGCAAGAAAGGGGTGGCCCCTCTTCTTC

length: 13
J: TRBJ1-5
V: TRBV27
D: NA
size: few
CDR3: CATSDSRNQPQHF
DNA: TGTGCCACCTCGGACAGCCGCAATCAGCCCCAGCATTTT

length: 15
J: TRBJ2-3
V: TRBV25-1
D: TRBD1
size: NA
CDR3: CASSSGQGATDTQYF
DNA: TGTGCCAGCAGTTCTGGACAGGGGGCAACAGATACGCAGTATTTT

length: 14
J: TRBJ1-4
V: TRBV5-4
D: NA
size: NA
CDR3: CASSLTDSDSELFF
DNA: TGTGCCAGCAGCTTGACAGATAGCGATAGTGAACTGTTTTTT

length: 13
J: TRBJ1-2
V: TRBV28
D: TRBD1
size: NA
CDR3: CASRGGQGYGYTF
DNA: TGTGCCAGCAGGGGGGGACAGGGCTATGGCTACACCTTC

length: 15
J: TRBJ1-3
V: TRBV15
D: NA
size: NA
CDR3: CATSRLRDTGNTIYF
DNA: TGTGCCACCAGCAGGCTCCGGGACACTGGAAACACCATATATTTT

length: 16
J: TRBJ2-3
V: TRBV9
D: TRBD2
size: NA
CDR3: CASSVYSGVSTDTQYF
DNA: TGTGCCAGCAGCGTTTACAGCGGGGTTAGCACAGATACGCAGTATTTT

length: 13
J: TRBJ2-4
V: TRBV7-7
D: NA
size: few
CDR3: CASSHFRPSIQYF
DNA: TGTGCTAGCAGCCACTTCCGGCCGTCGATTCAGTACTTC

length: 10
J: TRBJ1-1
V: TRBV6-6
D: NA
size: NA
CDR3: CASSQGEAFF
DNA: TGTGCCAGCAGTCAGGGTGAAGCTTTCTTT

length: 15
J: TRBJ2-1
V: TRBV9
D: TRBD2
size: NA
CDR3: CASSVGIAGYNEQFF
DNA: TGTGCCAGCAGCGTAGGAATAGCGGGATACAATGAGCAGTTCTTC

length: 12
J: TRBJ2-7
V: TRBV11-2
D: NA
size: NA
CDR3: CASDDSSYEQYF
DNA: TGTGCCAGCGACGACAGCTCCTACGAGCAGTACTTC

length: 14
J: TRBJ1-1
V: TRBV2
D: NA
size: NA
CDR3: CASSEISGPTGAFF
DNA: TGTGCCAGCAGTGAGATCTCGGGACCCACGGGAGCTTTCTTT

length: 13
J: TRBJ2-5
V: TRBV12-3/TRBV12-4
D: NA
size: NA
CDR3: CASSTQGYGTQYF
DNA: TGTGCCAGCAGTACTCAGGGGTACGGGACCCAGTACTTC

length: 14
J: TRBJ1-6
V: TRBV19
D: NA
size: NA
CDR3: CASSFRSNNSPLHF
DNA: TGTGCCAGTAGTTTTCGGTCTAATAATTCACCCCTCCACTTT

length: 14
J: TRBJ1-1
V: TRBV14
D: NA
size: NA
CDR3: CASSQVTDNTEAFF
DNA: TGTGCCAGCAGCCAAGTCACAGATAACACTGAAGCTTTCTTT

length: 15
J: TRBJ2-5
V: TRBV24-1
D: TRBD1
size: NA
CDR3: CATSGTGGNRETQYF
DNA: TGTGCCACCAGTGGGACAGGGGGGAACCGAGAGACCCAGTACTTC

length: 16
J: TRBJ1-6
V: TRBV7-2
D: NA
size: NA
CDR3: CASSLLSAPGNSPLHF
DNA: TGTGCCAGCAGCTTACTATCGGCGCCCGGTAATTCACCCCTCCACTTT

length: 15
J: TRBJ2-7
V: TRBV5-1
D: NA
size: NA
CDR3: CASSLRFQANNEQYF
DNA: TGCGCCAGCAGCTTGAGATTCCAGGCCAACAACGAGCAGTACTTC